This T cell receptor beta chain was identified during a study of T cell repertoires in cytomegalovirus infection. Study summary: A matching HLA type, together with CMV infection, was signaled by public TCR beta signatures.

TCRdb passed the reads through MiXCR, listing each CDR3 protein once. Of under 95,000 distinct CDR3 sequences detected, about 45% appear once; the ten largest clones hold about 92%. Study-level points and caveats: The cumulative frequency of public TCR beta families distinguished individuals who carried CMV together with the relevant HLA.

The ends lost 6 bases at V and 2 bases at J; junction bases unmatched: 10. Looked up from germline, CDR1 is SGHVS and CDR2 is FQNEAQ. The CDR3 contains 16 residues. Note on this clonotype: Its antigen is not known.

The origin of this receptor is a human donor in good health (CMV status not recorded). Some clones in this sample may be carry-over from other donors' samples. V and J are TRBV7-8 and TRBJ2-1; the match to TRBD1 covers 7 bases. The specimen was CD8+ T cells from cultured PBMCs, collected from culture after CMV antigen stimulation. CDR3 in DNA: TGTGCCAGCAGACCCGGCCGGGACAGCACCTACAATGAGCAGTTCTTC. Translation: CASRPGRDSTYNEQFF.